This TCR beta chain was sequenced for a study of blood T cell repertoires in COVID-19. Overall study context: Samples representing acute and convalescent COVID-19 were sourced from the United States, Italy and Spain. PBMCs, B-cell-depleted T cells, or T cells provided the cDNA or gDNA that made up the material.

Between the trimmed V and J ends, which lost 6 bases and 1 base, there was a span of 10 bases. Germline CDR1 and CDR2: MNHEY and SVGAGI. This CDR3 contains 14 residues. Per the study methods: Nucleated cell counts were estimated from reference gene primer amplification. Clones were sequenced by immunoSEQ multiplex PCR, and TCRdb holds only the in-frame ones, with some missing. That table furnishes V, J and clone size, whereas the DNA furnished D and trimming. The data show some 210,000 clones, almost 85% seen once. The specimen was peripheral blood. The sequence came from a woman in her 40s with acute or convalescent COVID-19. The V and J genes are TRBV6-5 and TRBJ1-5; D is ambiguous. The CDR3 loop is CASRLTGSNQPQHF. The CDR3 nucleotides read TGTGCCAGCAGGTTAACGGGAAGCAATCAGCCCCAGCATTTT.